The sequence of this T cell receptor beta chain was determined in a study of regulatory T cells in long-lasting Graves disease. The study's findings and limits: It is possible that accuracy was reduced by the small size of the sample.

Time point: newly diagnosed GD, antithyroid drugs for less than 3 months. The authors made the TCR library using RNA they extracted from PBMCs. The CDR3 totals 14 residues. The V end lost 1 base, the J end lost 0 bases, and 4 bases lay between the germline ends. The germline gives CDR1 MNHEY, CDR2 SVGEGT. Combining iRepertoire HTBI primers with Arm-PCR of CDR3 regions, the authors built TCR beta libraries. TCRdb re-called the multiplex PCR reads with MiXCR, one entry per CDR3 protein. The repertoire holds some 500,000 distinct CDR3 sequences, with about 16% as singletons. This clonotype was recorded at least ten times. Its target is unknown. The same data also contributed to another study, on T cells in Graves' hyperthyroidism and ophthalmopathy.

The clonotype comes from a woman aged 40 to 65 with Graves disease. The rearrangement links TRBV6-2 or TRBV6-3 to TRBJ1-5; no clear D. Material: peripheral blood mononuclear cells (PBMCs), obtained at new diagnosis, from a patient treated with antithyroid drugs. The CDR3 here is CASSYLDSNQPQHF. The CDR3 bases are TGTGCCAGCAGTTACTTGGATAGCAATCAGCCCCAGCATTTT.